This TCR beta chain was recovered during a study of beta chain features in type 1 diabetes. Trimming removed 4 bases from V and 0 bases from J, with 7 bases in between. Germline CDR1 and CDR2: SGHNT and YENEEA. This CDR3 spans 14 amino acids. Of the isolated RNA, all was reverse transcribed, and so the sequenced material was expressed TCRB transcripts. The assay was immunoSEQ multiplex PCR, and TCRdb's table has in-frame clones only and misses some. The table lists roughly 290,000 clones, roughly 8% of them singletons, with more than 1% in the top ten. This clone was counted between two and nine times. Its antigen is still unknown. Study-wide findings and caveats: Possible PCR preference for shorter templates applied equally to patients and controls.

Purity exceeding 95% was reached by all sorted populations. The genes are TRBV11-3 and TRBJ2-1; D not certain. This sequence was found in a woman under 30 in good health. The sample comprised central memory CD4+ T cells from blood. The CDR3 loop reads CASSSGPSYNEQFF. CDR3 sequence (DNA): TGTGCCAGCAGCTCCGGACCCTCCTACAATGAGCAGTTCTTC.